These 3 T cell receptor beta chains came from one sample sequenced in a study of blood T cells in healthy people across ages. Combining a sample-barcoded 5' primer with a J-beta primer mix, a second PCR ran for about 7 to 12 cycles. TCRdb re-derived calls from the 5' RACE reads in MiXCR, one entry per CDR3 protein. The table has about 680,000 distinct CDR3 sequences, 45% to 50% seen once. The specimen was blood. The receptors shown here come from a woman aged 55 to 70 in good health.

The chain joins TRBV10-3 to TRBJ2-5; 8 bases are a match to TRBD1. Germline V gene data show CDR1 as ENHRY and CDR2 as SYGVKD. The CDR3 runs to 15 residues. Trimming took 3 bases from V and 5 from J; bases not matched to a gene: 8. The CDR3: CAISDRQGSGETQYF. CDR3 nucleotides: TGTGCCATCAGTGATCGACAGGGGAGCGGGGAGACCCAGTACTTC.

The CDR3 here is CASSSRVLGEKLFF. In DNA form, the CDR3 reads TGTGCCAGCAGCTCCAGGGTTCTAGGGGAAAAACTGTTTTTT. The chain joins TRBV7-9 to TRBJ1-4, with D tentatively TRBD1 (5 bases). Germline CDR1 SEHNR, CDR2 FQNEAQ (reference sequence). The CDR3 contains 14 residues. V lost 4 bases, J lost 8 bases, and 14 bases lay in between.

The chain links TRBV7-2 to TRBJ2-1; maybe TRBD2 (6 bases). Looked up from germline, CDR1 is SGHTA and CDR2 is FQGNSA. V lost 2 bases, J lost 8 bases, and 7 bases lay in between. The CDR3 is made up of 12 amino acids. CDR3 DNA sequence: TGTGCCAGCAGCTTATGGGGGGATGAGCAGTTCTTC. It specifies CASSLWGDEQFF.